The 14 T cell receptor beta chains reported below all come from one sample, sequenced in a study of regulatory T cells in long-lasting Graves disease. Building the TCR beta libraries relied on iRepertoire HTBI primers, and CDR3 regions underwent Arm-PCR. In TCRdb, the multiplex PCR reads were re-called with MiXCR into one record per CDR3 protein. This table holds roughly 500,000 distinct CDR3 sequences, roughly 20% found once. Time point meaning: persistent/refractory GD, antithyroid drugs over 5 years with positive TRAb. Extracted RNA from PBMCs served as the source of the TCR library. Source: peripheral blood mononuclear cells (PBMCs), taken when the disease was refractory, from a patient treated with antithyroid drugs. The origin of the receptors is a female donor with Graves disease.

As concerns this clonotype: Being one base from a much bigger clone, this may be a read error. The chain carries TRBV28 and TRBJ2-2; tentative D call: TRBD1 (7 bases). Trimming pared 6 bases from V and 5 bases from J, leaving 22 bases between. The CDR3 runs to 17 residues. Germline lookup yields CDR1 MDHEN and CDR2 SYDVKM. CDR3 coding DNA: TGTGCCAGCAGACGAAAAGACAGGGCGGGACGGACCGGGGAGCTGTTTTTT. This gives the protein CASRRKDRAGRTGELFF.

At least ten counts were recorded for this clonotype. The CDR3 bases are TGTGCCAGCAGTGTAGGGGGCTCTGGGGCCAACGTCCTGACTTTC. Translating it yields CASSVGGSGANVLTF. The rearrangement links TRBV2 to TRBJ2-6, with a possible D match to TRBD1 (6 bases). Trimming pared 4 bases from V and 0 bases from J, leaving 7 bases between. Germline CDR1 SNHLY, CDR2 FYNNEI. The CDR3 spans 15 residues.

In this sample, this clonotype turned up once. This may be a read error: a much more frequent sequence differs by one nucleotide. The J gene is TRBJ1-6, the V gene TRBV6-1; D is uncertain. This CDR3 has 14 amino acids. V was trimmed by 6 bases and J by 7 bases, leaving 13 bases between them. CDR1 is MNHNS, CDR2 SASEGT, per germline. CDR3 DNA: TGTGCCAGCAGAGACCGGGCCTCCAATTCACCCCTCCACTTT. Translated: CASRDRASNSPLHF.

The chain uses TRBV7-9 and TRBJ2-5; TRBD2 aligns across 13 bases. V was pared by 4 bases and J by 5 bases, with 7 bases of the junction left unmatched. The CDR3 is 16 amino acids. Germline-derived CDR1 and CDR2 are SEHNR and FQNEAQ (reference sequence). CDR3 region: CASSSTTSGRSETQYF. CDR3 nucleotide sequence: TGTGCCAGCAGCTCCACGACTAGCGGGAGGTCGGAGACCCAGTACTTC.

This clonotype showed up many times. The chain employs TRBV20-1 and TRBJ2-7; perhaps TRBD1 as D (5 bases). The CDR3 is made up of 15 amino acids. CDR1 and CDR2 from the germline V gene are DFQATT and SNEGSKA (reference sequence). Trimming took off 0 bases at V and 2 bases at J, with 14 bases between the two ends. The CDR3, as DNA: TGCAGTGCTAGAGATACAAGGGGAACAACCTACGAGCAGTACTTC. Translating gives CSARDTRGTTYEQYF.

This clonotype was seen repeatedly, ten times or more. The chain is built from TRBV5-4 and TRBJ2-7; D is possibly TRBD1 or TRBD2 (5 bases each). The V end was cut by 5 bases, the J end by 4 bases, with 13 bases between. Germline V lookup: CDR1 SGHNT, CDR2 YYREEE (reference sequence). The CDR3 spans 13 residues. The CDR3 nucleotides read TGTGCCAGCAGGGTTGACAGCGGATACGAGCAGTACTTC. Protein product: CASRVDSGYEQYF.

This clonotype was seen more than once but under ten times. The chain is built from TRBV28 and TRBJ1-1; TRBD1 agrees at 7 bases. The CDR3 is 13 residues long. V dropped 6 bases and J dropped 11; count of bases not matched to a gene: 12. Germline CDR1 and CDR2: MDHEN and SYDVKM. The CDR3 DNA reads TGTGCCAGCAGGAATCCCGGGGGCAGGGGGGCTTTCTTT. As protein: CASRNPGGRGAFF. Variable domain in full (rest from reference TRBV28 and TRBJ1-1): DVKVTQSSRYLVKRTGEKVFLECVQDMDHENMFWYRQDPGLGLRLIYFSYDVKMKEKGDIPEGYSVSREKKERFSLILESASTNQTSMYLCASRNPGGRGAFFGQGTRLTVV.

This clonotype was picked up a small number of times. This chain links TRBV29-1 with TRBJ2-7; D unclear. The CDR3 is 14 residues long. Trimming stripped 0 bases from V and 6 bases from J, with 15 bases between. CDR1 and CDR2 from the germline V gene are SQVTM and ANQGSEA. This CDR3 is CSVEDPELGIEQYF. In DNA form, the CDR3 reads TGCAGCGTTGAAGATCCTGAGCTTGGGATCGAGCAGTACTTC.

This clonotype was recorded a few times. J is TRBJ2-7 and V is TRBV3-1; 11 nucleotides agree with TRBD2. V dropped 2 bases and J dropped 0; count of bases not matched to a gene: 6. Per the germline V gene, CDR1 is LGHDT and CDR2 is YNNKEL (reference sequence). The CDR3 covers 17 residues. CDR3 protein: CASSQPDGTSGSYEQYF. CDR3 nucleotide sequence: TGTGCCAGCAGCCAACCGGATGGGACTAGCGGCTCCTACGAGCAGTACTTC.

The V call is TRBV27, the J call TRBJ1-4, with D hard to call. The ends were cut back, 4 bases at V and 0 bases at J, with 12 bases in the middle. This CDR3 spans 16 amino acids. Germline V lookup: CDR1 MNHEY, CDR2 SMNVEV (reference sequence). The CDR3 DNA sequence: TGTGCCAGCAGTTCCCGTGACGGTGCAACTAATGAAAAACTGTTTTTT. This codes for CASSSRDGATNEKLFF.

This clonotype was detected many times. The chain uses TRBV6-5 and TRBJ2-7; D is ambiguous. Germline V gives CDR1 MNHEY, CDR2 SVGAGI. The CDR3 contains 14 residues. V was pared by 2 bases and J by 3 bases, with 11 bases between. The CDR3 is CASSYTTDLYEQYF. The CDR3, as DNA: TGTGCCAGCAGTTACACCACAGACCTCTACGAGCAGTACTTC.

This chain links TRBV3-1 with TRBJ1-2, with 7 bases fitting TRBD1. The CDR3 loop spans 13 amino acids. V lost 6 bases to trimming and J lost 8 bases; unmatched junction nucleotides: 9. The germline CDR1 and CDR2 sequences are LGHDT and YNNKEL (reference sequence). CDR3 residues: CASSLDRDGGYTF. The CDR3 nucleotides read TGTGCCAGCAGTCTAGACAGGGACGGCGGCTACACCTTC. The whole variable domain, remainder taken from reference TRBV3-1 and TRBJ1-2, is DTAVSQTPKYLVTQMGNDKSIKCEQNLGHDTMYWYKQDSKKFLKIMFSYNNKELIINETVPNRFSPKSPDKAHLNLHINSLELGDSAVYFCASSLDRDGGYTFGSGTRLTVV.

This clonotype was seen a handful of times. As DNA, the CDR3 is TGTGCCAGCAGCTTAGGCAGGGAAACTGAAGCTTTCTTT. Translation: CASSLGRETEAFF. This chain connects TRBV7-6 to TRBJ1-1; a possible D gene is TRBD1 (5 bases). This CDR3 comprises 13 residues. The V end was cut by 1 base, the J end by 5 bases, with 8 bases between. CDR1 is SGHVS and CDR2 is FNYEAQ in the germline V gene.

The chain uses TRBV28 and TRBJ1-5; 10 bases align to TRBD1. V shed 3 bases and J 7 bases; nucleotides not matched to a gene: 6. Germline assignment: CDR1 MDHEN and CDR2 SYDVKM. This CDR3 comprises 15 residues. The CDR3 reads CASSFTTGGRQPQHF. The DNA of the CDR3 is TGTGCCAGCAGTTTCACGACAGGGGGCCGGCAGCCCCAGCATTTT.